This entry describes one T cell receptor beta chain. Its antigen is currently unknown. Here immunoSEQ multiplex PCR was the method, and the copy in TCRdb shows in-frame clones only, minus some. The profile shows about 140,000 clones, 84% of them singletons. This entry belongs to a study of cytomegalovirus exposure and HLA in healthy donors. Study-wide results and limits: The study designated fewer than 200 TCR beta chains cytomegalovirus-associated. A later analysis found first-cohort TCR clusters tended to co-occur in the 100 to 150 validation repertoires.

The sample taken for sequencing was PBMCs. The receptor was derived from a woman aged 25 to 39 in good health and CMV-seronegative.

As DNA, the CDR3 is TGTGCCAGCAGCAGCTTCGGGAACACTGAAGCTTTCTTT. Translating gives CASSSFGNTEAFF. V and J are TRBV7-3 and TRBJ1-1; D gene unclear. Germline CDR1 SGHTA, CDR2 FQGTGA. The germline V and J ends were trimmed by 5 bases and 1 base, with 8 bases remaining between them. This CDR3 is built from 13 residues.